The table lists the clone carrying this T cell receptor (beta chain) with a few counts. Its antigen is unknown. Sorting with CD45RO/CCR7/CD25/CD127/CD95/CD27 yielded naive, central memory, regulatory and stem-like memory CD4+ cells. In germline, CDR1 is SGDLS, CDR2 YYNGEE. The CDR3 has 15 amino acids. V trimming: 3 bases; J trimming: 5 bases; junction bases outside the gene matches: 4. The data are from a study of beta chain features in type 1 diabetes. Findings and caveats of the study: Researchers report that Type 1 diabetes patients had moderately but significantly shorter TCRB CDR3s across all four CD4+ subsets.

Reverse transcription of all isolated RNA meant that expressed TCRB transcripts were sequenced. Sequencing was performed with immunoSEQ multiplex PCR; in TCRdb, only in-frame clones are kept and a portion is missing. The sample contains more than 300,000 clones, around 13% of which appear only once. Material for sequencing was naive CD4+ T cells from blood. The rearrangement joins TRBV9 to TRBJ2-7, with 14 positions matching TRBD2. This sequence was found in a woman between 18 and 29 years old with type 1 diabetes. CDR3 DNA sequence: TGTGCCAGCAGCGGAGGGACTAGCGGGAGTAACGAGCAGTACTTC. This codes for CASSGGTSGSNEQYF.